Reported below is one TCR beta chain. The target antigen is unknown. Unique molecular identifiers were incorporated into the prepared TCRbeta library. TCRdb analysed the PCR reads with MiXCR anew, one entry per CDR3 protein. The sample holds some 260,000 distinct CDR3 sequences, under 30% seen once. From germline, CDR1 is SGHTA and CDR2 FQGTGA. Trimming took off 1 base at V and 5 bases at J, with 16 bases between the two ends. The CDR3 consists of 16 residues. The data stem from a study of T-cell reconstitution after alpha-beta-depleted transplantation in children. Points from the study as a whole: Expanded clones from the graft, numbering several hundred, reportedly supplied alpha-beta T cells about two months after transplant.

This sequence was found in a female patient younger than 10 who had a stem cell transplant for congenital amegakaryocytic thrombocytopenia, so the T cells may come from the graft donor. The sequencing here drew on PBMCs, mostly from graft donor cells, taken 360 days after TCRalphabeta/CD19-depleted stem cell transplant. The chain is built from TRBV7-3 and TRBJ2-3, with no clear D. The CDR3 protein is CASSLSVTKFGDTQYF. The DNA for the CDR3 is TGTGCCAGCAGCTTAAGTGTAACTAAGTTCGGAGATACGCAGTATTTT. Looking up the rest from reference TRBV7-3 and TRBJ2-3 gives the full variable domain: GAGVSQTPSNKVTEKGKYVELRCDPISGHTALYWYRQSLGQGPEFLIYFQGTGAADDSGLPNDRFFAVRPEGSVSTLKIQRTERGDSAVYLCASSLSVTKFGDTQYFGPGTRLTVL.